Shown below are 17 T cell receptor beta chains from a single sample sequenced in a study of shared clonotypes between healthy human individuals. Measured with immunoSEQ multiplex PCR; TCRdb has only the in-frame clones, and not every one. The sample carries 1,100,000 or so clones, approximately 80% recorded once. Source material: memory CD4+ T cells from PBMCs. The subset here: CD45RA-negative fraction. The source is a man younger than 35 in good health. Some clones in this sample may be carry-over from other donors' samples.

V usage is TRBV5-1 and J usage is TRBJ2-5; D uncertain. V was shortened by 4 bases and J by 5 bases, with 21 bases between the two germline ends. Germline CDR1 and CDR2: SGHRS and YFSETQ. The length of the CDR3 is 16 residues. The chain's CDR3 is CASSINGAYMVETQYF. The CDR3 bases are TGCGCCAGCAGCATAAATGGTGCTTATATGGTGGAGACCCAGTACTTC. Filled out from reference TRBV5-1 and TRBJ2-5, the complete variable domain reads KAGVTQTPRYLIKTRGQQVTLSCSPISGHRSVSWYQQTPGQGLQFLFEYFSETQRNKGNFPGRFSGRQFSNSRSEMNVSTLELGDSALYLCASSINGAYMVETQYFGPGTRLLVL.

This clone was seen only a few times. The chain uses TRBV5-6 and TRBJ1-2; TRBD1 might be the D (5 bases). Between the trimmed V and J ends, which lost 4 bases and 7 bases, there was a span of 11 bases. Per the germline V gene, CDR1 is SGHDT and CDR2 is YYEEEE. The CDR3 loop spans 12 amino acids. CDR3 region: CASSPGGGGYTF. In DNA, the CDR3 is TGTGCCAGCAGCCCGGGCGGGGGTGGCTACACCTTC.

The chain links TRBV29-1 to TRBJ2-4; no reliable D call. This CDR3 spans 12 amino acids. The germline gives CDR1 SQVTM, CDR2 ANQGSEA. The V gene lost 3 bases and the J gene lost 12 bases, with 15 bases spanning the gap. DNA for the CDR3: TGCAGCGTTGACGGCCACCGTGGGAATCAGTACTTC. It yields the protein CSVDGHRGNQYF.

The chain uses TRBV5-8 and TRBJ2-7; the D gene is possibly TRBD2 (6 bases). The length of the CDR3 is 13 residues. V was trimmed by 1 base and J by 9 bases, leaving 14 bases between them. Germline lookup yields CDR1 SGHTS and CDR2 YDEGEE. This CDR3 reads CASSLRLDSGQYF. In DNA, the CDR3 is TGTGCCAGCAGCTTGAGACTAGACTCAGGGCAGTACTTC.

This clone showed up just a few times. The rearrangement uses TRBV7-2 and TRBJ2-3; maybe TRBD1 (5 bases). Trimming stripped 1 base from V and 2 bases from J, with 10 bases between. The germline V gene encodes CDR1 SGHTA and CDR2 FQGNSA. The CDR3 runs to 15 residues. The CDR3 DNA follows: TGTGCCAGCAGCTTAGGCGGCAGGGACACAGATACGCAGTATTTT. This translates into CASSLGGRDTDTQYF.

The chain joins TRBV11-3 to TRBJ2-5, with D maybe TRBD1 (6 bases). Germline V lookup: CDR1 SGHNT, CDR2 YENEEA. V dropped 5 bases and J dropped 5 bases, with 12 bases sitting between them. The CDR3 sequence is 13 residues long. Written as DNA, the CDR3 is TGTGCCAGCAGCCCCCAGGGGAGCGAGACCCAGTACTTC. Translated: CASSPQGSETQYF.

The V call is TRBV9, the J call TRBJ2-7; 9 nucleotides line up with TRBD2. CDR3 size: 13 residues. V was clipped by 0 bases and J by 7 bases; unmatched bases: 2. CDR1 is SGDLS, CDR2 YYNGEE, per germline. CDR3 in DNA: TGTGCCAGCAGCGTAGGGCTAGCGGGGGAGCAGTACTTC. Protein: CASSVGLAGEQYF.

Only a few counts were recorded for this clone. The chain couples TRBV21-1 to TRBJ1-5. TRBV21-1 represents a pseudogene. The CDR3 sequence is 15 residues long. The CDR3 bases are TGTGCCAGCAGCAAGGGGCGGGGGGGCAATCAGCCCCAGCATTTT. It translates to CASSKGRGGNQPQHF.

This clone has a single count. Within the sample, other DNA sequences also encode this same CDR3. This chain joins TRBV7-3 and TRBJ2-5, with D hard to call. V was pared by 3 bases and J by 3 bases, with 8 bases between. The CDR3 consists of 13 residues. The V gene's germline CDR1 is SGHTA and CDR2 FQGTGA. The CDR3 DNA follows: TGTGCCAGCAGCTTTGGACGCGAAGAGACCCAGTACTTC. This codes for CASSFGREETQYF.

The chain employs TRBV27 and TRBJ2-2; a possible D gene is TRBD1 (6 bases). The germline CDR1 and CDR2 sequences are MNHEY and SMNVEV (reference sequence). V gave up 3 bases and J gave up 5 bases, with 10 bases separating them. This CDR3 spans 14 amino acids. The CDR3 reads CASSFTGRTGELFF. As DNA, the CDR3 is TGTGCCAGCAGTTTCACAGGGAGAACCGGGGAGCTGTTTTTT.

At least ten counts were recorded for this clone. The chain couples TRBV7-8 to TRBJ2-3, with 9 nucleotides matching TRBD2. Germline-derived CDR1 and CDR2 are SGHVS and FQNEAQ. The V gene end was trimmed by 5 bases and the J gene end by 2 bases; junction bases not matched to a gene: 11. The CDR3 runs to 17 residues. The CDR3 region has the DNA TGTGCCAGCAGCCAGCCTTTAGCGGGAGAGACCACAGATACGCAGTATTTT. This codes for CASSQPLAGETTDTQYF.

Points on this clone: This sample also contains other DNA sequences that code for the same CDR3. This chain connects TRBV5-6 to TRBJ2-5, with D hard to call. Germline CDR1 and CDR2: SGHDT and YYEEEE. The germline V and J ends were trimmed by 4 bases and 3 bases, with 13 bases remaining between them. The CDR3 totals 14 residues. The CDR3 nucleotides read TGTGCCAGCAGCCTGGATAGGGCGGAAGAGACCCAGTACTTC. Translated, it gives CASSLDRAEETQYF.

Written as DNA, the CDR3 is TGTGCCAGCAGCTTCCGAACAGAACAAGAGACCCAGTACTTC. This encodes CASSFRTEQETQYF. This chain uses TRBV5-4 with TRBJ2-5; D unresolved. CDR3 size: 14 residues. The V end lost 2 bases, the J end lost 2 bases, and 10 bases lay between the germline ends. The V gene's germline CDR1 is SGHNT and CDR2 YYREEE (reference sequence). The full variable domain, rest sourced from reference TRBV5-4 and TRBJ2-5, is ETGVTQSPTHLIKTRGQQVTLRCSSQSGHNTVSWYQQALGQGPQFIFQYYREEENGRGNFPPRFSGLQFPNYSSELNVNALELDDSALYLCASSFRTEQETQYFGPGTRLLVL.

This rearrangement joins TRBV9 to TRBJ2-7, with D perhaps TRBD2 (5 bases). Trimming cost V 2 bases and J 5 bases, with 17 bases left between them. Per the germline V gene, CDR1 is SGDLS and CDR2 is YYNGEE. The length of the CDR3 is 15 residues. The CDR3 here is CASSVSETIVHEQYF. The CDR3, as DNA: TGTGCCAGCAGCGTGTCCGAGACTATAGTGCACGAGCAGTACTTC.

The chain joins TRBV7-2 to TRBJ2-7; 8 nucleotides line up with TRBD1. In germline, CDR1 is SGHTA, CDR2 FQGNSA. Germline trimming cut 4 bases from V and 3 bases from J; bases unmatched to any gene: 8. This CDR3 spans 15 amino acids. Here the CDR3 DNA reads TGTGCCAGCAGCTACGGACAGGGATCTTTCTACGAGCAGTACTTC. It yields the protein CASSYGQGSFYEQYF.

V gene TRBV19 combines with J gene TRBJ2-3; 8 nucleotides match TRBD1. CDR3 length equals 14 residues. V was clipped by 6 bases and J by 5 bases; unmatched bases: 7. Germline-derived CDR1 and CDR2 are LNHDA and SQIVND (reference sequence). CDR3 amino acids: CASRPQGVRDTQYF. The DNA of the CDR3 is TGTGCCAGTAGGCCACAGGGGGTAAGAGATACGCAGTATTTT.

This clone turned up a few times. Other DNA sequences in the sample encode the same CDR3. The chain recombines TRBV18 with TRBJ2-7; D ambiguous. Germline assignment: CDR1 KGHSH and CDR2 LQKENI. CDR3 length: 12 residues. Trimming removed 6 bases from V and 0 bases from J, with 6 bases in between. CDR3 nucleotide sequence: TGTGCCAGCTCCCAGAACTCCTACGAGCAGTACTTC. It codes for CASSQNSYEQYF.